The TCR beta chain under discussion was sequenced for a study of lymphopenia after photon versus proton radiotherapy. Overall study results and limits: Better survival with proton therapy was suggested as possible, not demonstrated. Relative stability marked proton patients; photon patients lost diversity and naive cells.

For this clone: Its antigen is currently unknown.

The germline gives CDR1 MGHDK, CDR2 SYGVNS. CDR3 length: 11 amino acids. Trimming shortened V by 6 bases and J by 11 bases, and 13 bases separated the two germline ends. The table came from immunoSEQ multiplex PCR; TCRdb's copy has only in-frame clones and leaves some out. The sample has 15,000 to 20,000 clones, roughly 84% seen once. The TCR sequence derives from a man between 65 and 85 years old with pancreatic cancer. The chain has TRBV25-1 and TRBJ1-1, with a possible D match to TRBD1 (5 bases). This specimen consisted of peripheral blood, obtained from a patient treated with proton-based radiotherapy. CDR3 coding DNA: TGTGCCAGCAGAAGGAGGGGCGAGGCTTTCTTT. Translation gives CASRRRGEAFF.